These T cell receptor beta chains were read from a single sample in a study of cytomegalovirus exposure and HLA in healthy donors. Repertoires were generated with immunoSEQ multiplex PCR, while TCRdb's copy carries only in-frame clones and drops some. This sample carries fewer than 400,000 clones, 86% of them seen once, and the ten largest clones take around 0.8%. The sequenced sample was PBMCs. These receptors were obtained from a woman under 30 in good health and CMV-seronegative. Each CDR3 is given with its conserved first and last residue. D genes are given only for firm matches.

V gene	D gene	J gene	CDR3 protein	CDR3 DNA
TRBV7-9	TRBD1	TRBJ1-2	CASSLDGTGEGYTF	TGTGCCAGCAGCTTAGATGGGACAGGCGAAGGCTACACCTTC
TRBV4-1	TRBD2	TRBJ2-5	CASSRTEVASGETQYF	TGCGCCAGCAGCCGTACAGAGGTCGCTAGCGGGGAGACCCAGTACTTC
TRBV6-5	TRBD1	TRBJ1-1	CASTLTGGVNTEAFF	TGTGCCAGCACCCTAACAGGGGGGGTGAACACTGAAGCTTTCTTT
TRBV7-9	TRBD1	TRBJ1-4	CASSSGTATNEKLFF	TGTGCCAGCAGCTCCGGGACAGCAACTAATGAAAAACTGTTTTTT
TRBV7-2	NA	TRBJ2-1	CASSSYNGEQFF	TGTGCCAGCAGCTCCTATAACGGTGAGCAGTTCTTC
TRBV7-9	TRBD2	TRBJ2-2	CASSLAAGLAGNTGELFF	TGTGCCAGCAGCTTAGCGGCGGGACTAGCGGGAAACACCGGGGAGCTGTTTTTT
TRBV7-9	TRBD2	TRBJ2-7	CASSLSSGRKGSYEQYF	TGTGCCAGCAGCTTATCCAGCGGGAGAAAAGGGTCCTACGAGCAGTACTTC
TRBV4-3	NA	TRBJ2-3	CASSQEAGGFDTQYF	TGCGCCAGCAGCCAAGAAGCCGGGGGATTTGATACGCAGTATTTT
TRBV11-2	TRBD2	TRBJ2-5	CASSISPLGGRAAETQYF	TGTGCCAGCAGCATATCACCCTTAGGCGGGAGGGCGGCAGAGACCCAGTACTTC
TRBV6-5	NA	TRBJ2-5	CASSYSWTHSQETQYF	TGTGCCAGCAGTTACTCCTGGACACATTCCCAAGAGACCCAGTACTTC
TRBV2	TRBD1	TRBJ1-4	CASSASTGGDEKLFF	TGTGCCAGCAGCGCCTCGACAGGGGGTGATGAAAAACTGTTTTTT
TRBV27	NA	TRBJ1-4	CASSPSTAANEKLFF	TGTGCCAGCAGTCCATCGACCGCGGCTAATGAAAAACTGTTTTTT
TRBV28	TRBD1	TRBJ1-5	CASGTYRGSGQPQHF	TGTGCCAGCGGGACATACAGGGGAAGCGGACAGCCCCAGCATTTT